This entry lists 5 T cell receptor beta chains sequenced from one sample in a study of shared clonotypes between healthy human individuals. The method was immunoSEQ multiplex PCR; TCRdb's version includes in-frame clones alone and lacks a portion of them. The sample yields approximately 350,000 clones, roughly 96% seen once. What was sequenced was memory CD8+ T cells sorted from blood. The sample's subset: CD45RO+ cells pooled with CCR7-negative TemRA cells. These receptors were taken from a man aged 25 to 45 in good health.

Regarding this clone: The same CDR3 is also encoded by other DNA sequences in this sample. CDR3 bases: TGCAGTGCTAGTCCCTACGAGCAGTACTTC. Translation gives CSASPYEQYF. This rearrangement joins TRBV20-1 to TRBJ2-7; D is unclear. The CDR3 totals 10 residues. V was clipped by 3 bases and J by 2 bases, with 2 bases between them. Germline CDR1 is DFQATT and CDR2 is SNEGSKA (reference sequence).

The rearrangement joins TRBV5-6 to TRBJ1-2, with no clear D. Trimming removed 2 bases from V and 4 bases from J, with 15 bases in between. This CDR3 has 15 residues. Germline loops: CDR1 SGHDT, CDR2 YYEEEE. The CDR3, as DNA: TGTGCCAGCAGCTTTTTGAGTATCGAGGGCTATGGCTACACCTTC. Residues: CASSFLSIEGYGYTF.

The rearrangement uses TRBV19 and TRBJ2-3; D remains unclear. Germline-derived CDR1 and CDR2 are LNHDA and SQIVND (reference sequence). The CDR3 totals 13 residues. Trimming pared 6 bases from V and 0 bases from J, leaving 7 bases between. The CDR3 DNA is TGTGCCAGTAGCCCCGTTAGCACAGATACGCAGTATTTT. It encodes CASSPVSTDTQYF.

This chain uses TRBV30 with TRBJ2-5, with D uncertain. Looked up from germline, CDR1 is GTSNPN and CDR2 is SVGIG (reference sequence). The length of the CDR3 is 14 residues. Trimming took 0 bases from V and 1 from J, leaving 9 bases between them. CDR3 in amino acids: CAWSVGRFQETQYF. Here the CDR3 DNA reads TGTGCCTGGAGTGTGGGTCGATTCCAAGAGACCCAGTACTTC.

Worth noting for this clone: This same CDR3 is encoded by further DNA sequences in the sample. The chain couples TRBV5-4 to TRBJ2-3, with D unresolved. Germline CDR1 and CDR2: SGHNT and YYREEE (reference sequence). V lost 0 bases, J lost 0 bases, and 8 bases lay in between. The CDR3 extends over 15 amino acids. The DNA of the CDR3 is TGTGCCAGCAGCTTGGGCGGATCTAGCACAGATACGCAGTATTTT. Translated, it gives CASSLGGSSTDTQYF. Full variable domain (missing parts from reference TRBV5-4 and TRBJ2-3): ETGVTQSPTHLIKTRGQQVTLRCSSQSGHNTVSWYQQALGQGPQFIFQYYREEENGRGNFPPRFSGLQFPNYSSELNVNALELDDSALYLCASSLGGSSTDTQYFGPGTRLTVL.